These T cell receptor beta chains were read from a single sample in a study of T cell repertoires in aging, cancer and after chemotherapy. TCRdb processed the multiplex PCR reads anew with MiXCR; each CDR3 protein has one entry. The data show some 3,800 distinct CDR3 sequences, 25% to 30% seen once. Sequenced material: blood. These TCRs come from a human donor with a solid tumor. Both conserved end residues are part of each CDR3. The order of the fields is J gene, V gene, clone size, CDR3 protein. Some rows mark clone size as missing; the rest say once, few, many or name a class of expanded clone.

>TRBJ1-1|TRBV29-1|NA
CSVGHRGASEAFF
>TRBJ2-3|TRBV19|NA
CASRSLAGGRDTQYF
>TRBJ2-1|TRBV27|few
CATTRTSGVNEQFF
>TRBJ2-3|TRBV6-5|NA
CASRSRSFTDTQYF
>TRBJ2-3|TRBV7-9|few
CASSSAISADTQYF
>TRBJ2-7|TRBV5-4|few
CASSLAGIYEQYF
>TRBJ2-1|TRBV4-1|NA
CASSQENEQFF
>TRBJ1-5|TRBV30|few
CAWSGAGDQPQHF
>TRBJ1-3|TRBV6-5|NA
CASRRDRVLSGNTIYF
>TRBJ2-2|TRBV20-1|NA
CSAPRSGTSNTGELFF
>TRBJ1-2|TRBV10-3|NA
CAISEPGAGDYGYTF
>TRBJ1-1|TRBV6-5|NA
CASSVTRDVNTEAFF
>TRBJ2-5|TRBV27|few
CASSLVPGLQETQYF
>TRBJ2-3|TRBV27|NA
CASSFNRGDTQYF
>TRBJ1-2|TRBV29-1|medium-sized
CSVGSTGFLYGYTF
>TRBJ2-2|TRBV7-9|few
CASSLKGGKANTGELFF
>TRBJ1-2|TRBV19|NA
CATPTPQDRVYGYTF
>TRBJ1-5|TRBV12-3/TRBV12-4|once
CASSLMGRFNQPQHF
>TRBJ2-7|TRBV18|NA
CASSPPGVGDEQYF
>TRBJ1-2|TRBV27|few
CASSSRTLYGYTF
>TRBJ1-3|TRBV12-3/TRBV12-4|few
CASSLDLRNTIYF
>TRBJ2-2|TRBV20-1|NA
CSASPRRVIGELFF
>TRBJ1-2|TRBV12-3/TRBV12-4|few
CASSFGSNYGYTF
>TRBJ2-1|TRBV13|few
CASSILGPFAQFF
>TRBJ1-2|TRBV18|few
CASSPRGRQGGYTF
>TRBJ2-3|TRBV4-1|NA
CASSPRGGTAPDTQYF
>TRBJ1-2|TRBV18|NA
CASSPQEGEAGYTF
>TRBJ1-5|TRBV6-2/TRBV6-3|NA
CASSHHRGHGPQPQHF
>TRBJ1-3|TRBV18|NA
CASSPDRVGGNTIYF
>TRBJ2-7|TRBV7-2|NA
CASSFPGRATEQYF
>TRBJ2-7|TRBV19|NA
CASMGRGKQTSYEQYF
>TRBJ2-2|TRBV11-2|NA
CASSFEGTSGTGELFF
>TRBJ1-4|TRBV18|few
CASSGISDEKLFF
>TRBJ2-1|TRBV20-1|NA
CSARAILNEQFF
>TRBJ2-1|TRBV7-9|NA
CASSLDGTANNEQFF
>TRBJ2-7|TRBV6-1|few
CASSKRDSSYEQYF
>TRBJ1-2|TRBV6-5|NA
CASSFRGGGDGYTF
>TRBJ1-6|TRBV15|medium-sized
CATAEGWSSPLHF
>TRBJ2-6|TRBV10-3|medium-sized
CAISPDGDSGANVLTF
>TRBJ2-5|TRBV11-1|NA
CASSTGETQYF
>TRBJ2-2|TRBV19|few
CASNTQGAAGELFF
>TRBJ2-1|TRBV20-1|NA
CSGVESSYNEQFF
>TRBJ2-1|TRBV10-3|NA
CATERLAGGANNEQFF
>TRBJ2-5|TRBV12-3/TRBV12-4|NA
CASSVQETQYF